One T cell receptor beta chain is described in this entry. This entry is derived from a study of blood T cell repertoires in COVID-19. Study details: Samples of COVID-19 (acute and convalescent) were obtained from the United States, Italy and Spain.

The repertoire was sequenced with immunoSEQ multiplex PCR; TCRdb's copy has only in-frame clones and lacks some. This sample has about 110,000 clones, with about 80% found just once. Source material: peripheral blood. The sequence was collected from a woman between 55 and 75 years old with acute or convalescent COVID-19.

CDR3 sequence (DNA): TGTGCCAGCAGTGAAAACGGAGCAGGGGGCTTCGAGCAGTACTTC. Translated, it gives CASSENGAGGFEQYF. The chain is built from TRBV2 and TRBJ2-7; 8 bases align to TRBD1. CDR1 is SNHLY, CDR2 FYNNEI, per germline. The CDR3 extends over 15 amino acids. The V gene end was trimmed by 2 bases and the J gene end by 6 bases; junction bases not matched to a gene: 9.